The T cell receptor (beta chain) under discussion was sequenced for a study of blood T cell repertoires in COVID-19. On the study more broadly: COVID-19 samples from acute and convalescent phases originated in the United States, Italy and Spain. Sources were T cells, B-cell-depleted T cells, or PBMCs; the material itself was cDNA or gDNA.

Germline lookup yields CDR1 MGHRA and CDR2 YSYEKL. With V trimmed by 1 base and J by 7 bases, 3 bases remained unmatched. The CDR3 loop spans 14 amino acids. In the source study's methods: Reference gene primer amplification yielded estimated nucleated cell counts. Here immunoSEQ multiplex PCR was the method, and the copy in TCRdb shows in-frame clones only, minus some. V and J calls and clone size follow that table, whereas D and trimming were derived from the DNA. The top ten clones hold approximately 19% of a sample with under 130,000 clones, 65% to 80% of them seen once. Sequencing was performed on peripheral blood. The source is a woman in her sixties or seventies with acute or convalescent COVID-19. This rearrangement joins TRBV4-1 to TRBJ1-4, with 7 nucleotides matching TRBD1. The CDR3 loop reads CASSQGQGGEKLFF. The CDR3 DNA is TGCGCCAGCAGCCAAGGACAGGGAGGTGAAAAACTGTTTTTT.